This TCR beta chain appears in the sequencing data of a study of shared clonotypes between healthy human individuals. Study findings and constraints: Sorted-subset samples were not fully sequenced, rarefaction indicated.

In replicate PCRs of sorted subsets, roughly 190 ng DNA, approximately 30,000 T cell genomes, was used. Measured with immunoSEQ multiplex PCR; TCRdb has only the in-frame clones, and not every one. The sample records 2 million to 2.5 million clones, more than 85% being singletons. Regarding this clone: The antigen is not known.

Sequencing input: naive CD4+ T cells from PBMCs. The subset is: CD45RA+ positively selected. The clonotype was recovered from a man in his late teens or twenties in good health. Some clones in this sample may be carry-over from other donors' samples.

CDR3: CASSLTAGANVLTF. The DNA for the CDR3 is TGTGCCAGCAGCTTAACGGCTGGGGCCAACGTCCTGACTTTC. The chain is built from TRBV11-2 and TRBJ2-6, with D hard to call. The V end was cut by 2 bases, the J end by 2 bases, with 4 bases between. The CDR3 consists of 14 residues. Germline CDR1 and CDR2: SGHAT and FQNNGV.